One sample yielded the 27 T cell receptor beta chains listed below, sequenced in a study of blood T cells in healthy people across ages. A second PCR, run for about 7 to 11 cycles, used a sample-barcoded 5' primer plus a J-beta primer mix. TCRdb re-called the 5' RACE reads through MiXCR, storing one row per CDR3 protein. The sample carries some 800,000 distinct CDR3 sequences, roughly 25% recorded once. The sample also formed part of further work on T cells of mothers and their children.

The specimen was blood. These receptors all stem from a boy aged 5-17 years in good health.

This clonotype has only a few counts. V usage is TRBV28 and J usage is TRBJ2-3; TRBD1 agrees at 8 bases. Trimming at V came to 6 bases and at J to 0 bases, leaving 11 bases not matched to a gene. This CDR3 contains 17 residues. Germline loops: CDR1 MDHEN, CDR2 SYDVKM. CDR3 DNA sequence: TGTGCCAGCAGCAGGACAGGGATAAAATCCAGCACAGATACGCAGTATTTT. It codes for CASSRTGIKSSTDTQYF.

CDR3 DNA: TGTGCCAGCAGCCAGACTAGCGACTACTCCTACAATGAGCAGTTCTTC. Residues: CASSQTSDYSYNEQFF. This rearrangement joins TRBV6-2 or TRBV6-3 to TRBJ2-1, with 8 bases that match TRBD2. CDR3 length: 16 amino acids. With V trimmed by 6 bases and J by 0 bases, 7 bases remained unmatched. Germline V gene sequence: CDR1 MNHEY, CDR2 SVGEGT.

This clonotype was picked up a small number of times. CDR3 amino acids: CASRDNGLSIGETQYF. DNA of the CDR3: TGTGCCAGCAGGGATAACGGACTATCGATCGGGGAGACCCAGTACTTC. The chain links TRBV6-5 to TRBJ2-1, with D perhaps TRBD2 (6 bases). The DNA end is a closer match to TRBJ2-5, so the J assignment may be wrong. Per the germline V gene, CDR1 is MNHEY and CDR2 is SVGAGI. This CDR3 is built from 16 residues.

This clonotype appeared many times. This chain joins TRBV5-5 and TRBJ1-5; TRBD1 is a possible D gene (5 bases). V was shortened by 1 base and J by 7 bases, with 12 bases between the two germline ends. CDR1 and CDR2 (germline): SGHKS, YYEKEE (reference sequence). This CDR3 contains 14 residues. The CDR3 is CASSLLGEYQPQHF. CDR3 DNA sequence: TGTGCCAGCAGCTTGTTAGGGGAGTACCAGCCCCAGCATTTT.

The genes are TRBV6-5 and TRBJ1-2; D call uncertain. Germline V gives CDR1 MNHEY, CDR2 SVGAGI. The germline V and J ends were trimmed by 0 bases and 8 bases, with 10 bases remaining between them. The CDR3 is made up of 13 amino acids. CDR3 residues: CASSYSTVSGYTF. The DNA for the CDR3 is TGTGCCAGCAGTTACTCGACGGTGAGCGGCTACACCTTC.

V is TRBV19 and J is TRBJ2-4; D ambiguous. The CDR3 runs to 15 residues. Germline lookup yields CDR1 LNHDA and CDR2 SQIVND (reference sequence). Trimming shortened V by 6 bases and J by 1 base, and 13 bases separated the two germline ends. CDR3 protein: CASRDLTVAKNIQYF. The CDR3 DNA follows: TGTGCCAGTAGAGACCTAACAGTGGCCAAAAACATTCAGTACTTC.

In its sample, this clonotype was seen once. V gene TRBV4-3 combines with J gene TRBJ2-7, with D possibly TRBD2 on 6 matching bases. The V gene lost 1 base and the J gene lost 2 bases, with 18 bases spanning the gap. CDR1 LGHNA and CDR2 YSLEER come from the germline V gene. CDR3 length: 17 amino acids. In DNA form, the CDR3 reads TGCGCCAGCAGCCAAGGCCTACGGGGAGGCGCAACCTACGAGCAGTACTTC. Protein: CASSQGLRGGATYEQYF.

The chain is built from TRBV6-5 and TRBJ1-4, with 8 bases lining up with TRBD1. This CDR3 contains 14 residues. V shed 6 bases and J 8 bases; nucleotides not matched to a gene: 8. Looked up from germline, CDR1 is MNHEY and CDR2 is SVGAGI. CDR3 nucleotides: TGTGCCAGCAGCCGCGACAGGGGTTGGGAAAAACTGTTTTTT. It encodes CASSRDRGWEKLFF.

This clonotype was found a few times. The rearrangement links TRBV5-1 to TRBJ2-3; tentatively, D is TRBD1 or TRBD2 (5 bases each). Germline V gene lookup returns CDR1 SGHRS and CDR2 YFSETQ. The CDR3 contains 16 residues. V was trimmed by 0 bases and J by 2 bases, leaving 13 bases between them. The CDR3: CASSLGQTDYTDTQYF. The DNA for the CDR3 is TGCGCCAGCAGCTTGGGTCAGACAGACTACACAGATACGCAGTATTTT.

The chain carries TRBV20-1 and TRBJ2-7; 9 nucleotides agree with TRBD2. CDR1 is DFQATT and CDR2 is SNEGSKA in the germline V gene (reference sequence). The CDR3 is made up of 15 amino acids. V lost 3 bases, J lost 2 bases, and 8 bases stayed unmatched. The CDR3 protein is CSARDTGTSPYEQYF. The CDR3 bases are TGCAGTGCTAGGGATACCGGGACTAGCCCCTACGAGCAGTACTTC.

In DNA, the CDR3 is TGTGCCAGCAGCGTGACTAGTACTGAGCAGTTCTTC. This gives the protein CASSVTSTEQFF. The rearrangement joins TRBV12-3 or TRBV12-4 to TRBJ2-1, with a weak D call TRBD2 (6 bases). The CDR3 has 12 amino acids. V lost 6 bases and J 9 bases, leaving 12 bases between the germline ends.

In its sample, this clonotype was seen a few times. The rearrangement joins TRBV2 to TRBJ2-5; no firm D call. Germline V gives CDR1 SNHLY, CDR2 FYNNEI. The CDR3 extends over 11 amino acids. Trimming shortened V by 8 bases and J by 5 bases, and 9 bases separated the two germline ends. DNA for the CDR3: TGTGCCAGCTCGACGGTGGAGACCCAGTACTTC. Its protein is CASSTVETQYF.

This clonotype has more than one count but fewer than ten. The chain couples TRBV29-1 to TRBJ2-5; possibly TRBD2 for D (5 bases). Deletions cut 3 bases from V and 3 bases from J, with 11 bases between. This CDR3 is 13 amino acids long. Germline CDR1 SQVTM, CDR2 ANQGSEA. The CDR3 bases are TGCAGCGTTGAGCACGGACTGGAAGAGACCCAGTACTTC. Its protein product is CSVEHGLEETQYF.

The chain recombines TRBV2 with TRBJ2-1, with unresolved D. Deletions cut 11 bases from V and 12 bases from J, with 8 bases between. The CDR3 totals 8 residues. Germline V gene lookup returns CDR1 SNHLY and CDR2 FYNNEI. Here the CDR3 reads CASPGQFF. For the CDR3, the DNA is TGTGCCTCGCCTGGGCAGTTCTTC.

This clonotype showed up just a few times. CDR3 in amino acids: CASSQGPREQFF. The CDR3 nucleotides are TGCGCCAGCAGCCAGGGCCCGAGGGAGCAGTTCTTC. V gene TRBV4-1 combines with J gene TRBJ2-1; D call uncertain. With 3 bases removed from V and 10 bases from J, the gap between germline ends came to 10 bases. The CDR3 is 12 residues long. CDR1 is MGHRA, CDR2 YSYEKL, per germline.

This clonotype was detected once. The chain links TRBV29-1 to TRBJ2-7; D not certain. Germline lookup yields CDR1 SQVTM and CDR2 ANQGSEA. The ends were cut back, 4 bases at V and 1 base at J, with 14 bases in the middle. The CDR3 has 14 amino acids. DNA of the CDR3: TGCAGCGTTGTCCCGGCAGACTTTTCCTACGAGCAGTACTTC. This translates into CSVVPADFSYEQYF.

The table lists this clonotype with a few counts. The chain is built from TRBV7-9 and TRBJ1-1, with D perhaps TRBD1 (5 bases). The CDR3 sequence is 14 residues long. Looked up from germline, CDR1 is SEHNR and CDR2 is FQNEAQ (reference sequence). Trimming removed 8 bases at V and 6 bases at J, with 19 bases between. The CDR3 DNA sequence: TGTGCCAGCGCTAAACAGGACGGTGCTCCTGAAGCTTTCTTT. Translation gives CASAKQDGAPEAFF.

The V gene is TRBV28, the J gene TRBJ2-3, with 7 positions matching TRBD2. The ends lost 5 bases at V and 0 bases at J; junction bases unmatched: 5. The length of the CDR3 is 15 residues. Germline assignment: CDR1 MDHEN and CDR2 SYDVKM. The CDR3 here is CASSPDSGSTDTQYF. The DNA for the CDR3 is TGTGCCAGCAGTCCAGATAGCGGGAGCACAGATACGCAGTATTTT.

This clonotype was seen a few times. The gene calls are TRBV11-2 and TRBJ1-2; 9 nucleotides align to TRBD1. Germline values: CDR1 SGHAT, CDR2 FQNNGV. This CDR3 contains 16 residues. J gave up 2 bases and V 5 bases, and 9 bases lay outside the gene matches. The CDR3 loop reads CASSKAGTGSNYGYTF. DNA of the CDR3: TGTGCCAGCAGCAAAGCCGGGACAGGGTCCAACTATGGCTACACCTTC.

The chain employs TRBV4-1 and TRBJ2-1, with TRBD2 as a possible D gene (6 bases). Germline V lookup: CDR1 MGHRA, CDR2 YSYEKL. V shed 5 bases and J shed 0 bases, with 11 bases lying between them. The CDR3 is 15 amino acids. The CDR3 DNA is TGCGCCAGCAGCTCACGGGGGTTCTCCTACAATGAGCAGTTCTTC. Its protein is CASSSRGFSYNEQFF.

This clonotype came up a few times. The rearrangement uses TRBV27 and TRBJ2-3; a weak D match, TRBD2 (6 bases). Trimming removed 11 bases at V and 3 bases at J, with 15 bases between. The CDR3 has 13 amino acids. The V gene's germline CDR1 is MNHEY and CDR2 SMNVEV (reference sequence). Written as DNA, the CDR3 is TGTGCCGCGGGGTTCTTCGGGACAGATACGCAGTATTTT. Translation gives CAAGFFGTDTQYF.

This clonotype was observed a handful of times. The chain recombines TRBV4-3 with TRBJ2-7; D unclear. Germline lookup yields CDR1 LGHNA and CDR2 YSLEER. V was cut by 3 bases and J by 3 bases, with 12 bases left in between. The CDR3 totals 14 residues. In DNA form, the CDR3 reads TGCGCCAGCAGCCACAGCAGGTATCGCTACGAGCAGTACTTC. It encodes CASSHSRYRYEQYF.

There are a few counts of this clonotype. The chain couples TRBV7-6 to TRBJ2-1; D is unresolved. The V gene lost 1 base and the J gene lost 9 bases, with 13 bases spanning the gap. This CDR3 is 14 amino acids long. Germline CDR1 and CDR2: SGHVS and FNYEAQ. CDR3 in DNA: TGTGCCAGCAGCTTAGTGGCCAGCTCCGGTGAGCAGTTCTTC. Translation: CASSLVASSGEQFF.

For the CDR3, the DNA is TGTGCCAGCAGTTGGCTAGCGGGAGTAGAAGATACGCAGTATTTT. Amino acids: CASSWLAGVEDTQYF. The chain combines TRBV28 with TRBJ2-3, with 10 bases matching TRBD2. Losses at the gene ends were 4 bases for V and 5 bases for J; bases not matched to a gene: 6. CDR1 MDHEN and CDR2 SYDVKM come from the germline V gene. The CDR3 length is 15 residues.

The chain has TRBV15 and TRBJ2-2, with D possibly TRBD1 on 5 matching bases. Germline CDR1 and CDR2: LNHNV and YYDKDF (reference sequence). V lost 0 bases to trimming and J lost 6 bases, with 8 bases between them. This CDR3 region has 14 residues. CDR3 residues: CATSREGVAGELFF. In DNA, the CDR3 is TGTGCCACCAGCAGAGAAGGGGTGGCCGGGGAGCTGTTTTTT.

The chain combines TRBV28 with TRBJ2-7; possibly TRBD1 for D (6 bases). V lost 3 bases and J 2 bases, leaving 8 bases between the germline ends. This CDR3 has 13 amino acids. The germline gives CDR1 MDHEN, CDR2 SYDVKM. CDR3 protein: CASSFPGAYEQYF. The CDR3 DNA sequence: TGTGCCAGCAGTTTTCCAGGGGCCTACGAGCAGTACTTC.

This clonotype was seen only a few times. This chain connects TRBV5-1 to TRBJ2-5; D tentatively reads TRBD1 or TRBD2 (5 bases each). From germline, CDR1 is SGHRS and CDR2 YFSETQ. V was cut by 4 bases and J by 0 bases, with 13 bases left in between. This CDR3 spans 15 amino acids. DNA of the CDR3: TGCGCCAGCAGCGAAGGGGACCAGTACCAAGAGACCCAGTACTTC. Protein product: CASSEGDQYQETQYF.